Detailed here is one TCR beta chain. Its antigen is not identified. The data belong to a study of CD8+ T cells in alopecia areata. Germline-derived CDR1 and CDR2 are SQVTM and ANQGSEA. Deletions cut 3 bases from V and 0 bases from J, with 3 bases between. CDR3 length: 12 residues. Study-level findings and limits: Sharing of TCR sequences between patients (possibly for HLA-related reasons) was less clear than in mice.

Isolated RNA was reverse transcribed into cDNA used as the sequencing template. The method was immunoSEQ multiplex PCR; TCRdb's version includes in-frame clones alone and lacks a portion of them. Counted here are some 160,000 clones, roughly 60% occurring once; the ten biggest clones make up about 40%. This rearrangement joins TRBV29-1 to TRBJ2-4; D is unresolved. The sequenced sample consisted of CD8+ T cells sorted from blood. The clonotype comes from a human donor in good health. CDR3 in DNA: TGCAGCGTTGAGGGAGCCAAAAACATTCAGTACTTC. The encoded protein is CSVEGAKNIQYF.